These T cell receptor beta chains were read from a single sample in a study of blood T cell repertoires in COVID-19. Data came from immunoSEQ multiplex PCR; TCRdb stores just in-frame clones and leaves some out. The sample shows hundreds of thousands of clones, approximately 90% of them seen only once. The sequencing sample was made of PBMCs or T cells enriched from blood (not recorded which). These receptors were collected from a man in his thirties or forties who had recovered from COVID-19. CDR3s include the opening cysteine and the closing phenylalanine or tryptophan. D genes are given only for firm matches. Not all rows give a size; the values are once, few, many and, for expanded clones, a class.

D	V	J	length	size	DNA	CDR3
.	TRBV7-9	TRBJ1-1	17	.	TGTGCCAGCAGCCGCCAATCCTGGGGGGGACGCAACACTGAAGCTTTCTTT	CASSRQSWGGRNTEAFF
.	TRBV5-1	TRBJ1-4	15	.	TGCGCCAGCAGCTTGGGGGGACAAGCGAATGAAAAACTGTTTTTT	CASSLGGQANEKLFF
.	TRBV27	TRBJ1-6	14	.	TGTGCCAGCAGTATCGACAGGAGTAATTCACCCCTCCACTTT	CASSIDRSNSPLHF
TRBD1	TRBV6-2/TRBV6-3	TRBJ1-2	13	few	TGTGCCAGCAGTTACCGGGACAGCTATGGCTACACCTTC	CASSYRDSYGYTF
.	TRBV5-4	TRBJ2-4	12	.	TGTGCCAGCAGCCTTCCGGAGGACATTCAGTACTTC	CASSLPEDIQYF
.	TRBV28	TRBJ2-5	13	.	TGTGCCAGCAGTTTTCCCAGACAAGAGACCCAGTACTTC	CASSFPRQETQYF
.	TRBV28	TRBJ2-3	16	.	TGTGCCAGCAATACCCTCCTGGGGAGCCTCACAGATACGCAGTATTTT	CASNTLLGSLTDTQYF
.	TRBV5-5	TRBJ2-7	11	.	TGTGCCAGCAGCCCAGGCTACGAGCAGTACTTC	CASSPGYEQYF
TRBD1	TRBV18	TRBJ1-5	16	.	TGTGCCAGCTCACCCACCGGGACAGGGCCCGCAGGGCCCCAGCATTTT	CASSPTGTGPAGPQHF
TRBD2	TRBV10-3	TRBJ2-2	15	.	TGTGCCATCACTGCGGGAGGGCCGGGCACCGGGGAGCTGTTTTTT	CAITAGGPGTGELFF
TRBD1	TRBV7-6	TRBJ2-5	15	.	TGTGCCAGCAGCTTGAGGCCGGGACAGGGAGAGACCCAGTACTTC	CASSLRPGQGETQYF
.	TRBV14	TRBJ1-6	13	.	TGTGCCAGCAGCCATGAGGGATATTCACCCCTCCACTTT	CASSHEGYSPLHF
.	TRBV4-1	TRBJ2-7	18	.	TGCGCCAGCAGCCACGGGAGTGGGACCGGGTCCCCCTCCTACGAGCAGTACTTC	CASSHGSGTGSPSYEQYF
TRBD1	TRBV7-6	TRBJ2-2	16	.	TGTGCCAGCAGGCGATCCGGGACAGATCTTTCCGGGGAGCTGTTTTTT	CASRRSGTDLSGELFF
.	TRBV20-1	TRBJ2-7	11	.	TGCAGTGCTATTAAACGAACAGAAGAGTACTTC	CSAIKRTEEYF
.	TRBV27	TRBJ2-3	14	.	TGTGCCAGCAGTACTGTTATTTCTACAGATACGCAGTATTTT	CASSTVISTDTQYF
.	TRBV28	TRBJ2-7	13	.	TGTGCCAGCAGGGGGGGATACTCCTACGAGCAGTACTTC	CASRGGYSYEQYF
TRBD2	TRBV6-5	TRBJ2-5	15	.	TGTGCCAGCAGTCCGGGACTAGCGGGGGTAGAGACCCAGTACTTC	CASSPGLAGVETQYF
TRBD1	TRBV2	TRBJ2-3	15	few	TGTGCCAGCAGGGATACAGGGGGCAACACAGATACGCAGTATTTT	CASRDTGGNTDTQYF
.	TRBV18	TRBJ2-5	15	.	TGTGCCAGCTCACCACTATTGGGGACACCAGAGACCCAGTACTTC	CASSPLLGTPETQYF
.	TRBV28	TRBJ2-7	14	few	TGTGCCAGCAGCAATACGGACAGCTCCTACGAGCAGTACTTC	CASSNTDSSYEQYF
TRBD1	TRBV18	TRBJ1-1	17	.	TGTGCCAGCTCACCCAGGGGAAACAGGGGGGTGAACACTGAAGCTTTCTTT	CASSPRGNRGVNTEAFF